Listed below are T cell receptor beta chains from one sample, sequenced in a study of shared clonotypes between healthy human individuals. TCRdb's copy holds only in-frame clones and misses some; the assay was immunoSEQ multiplex PCR. This repertoire shows under 2,000,000 clones, about 95% found once; its top ten account for approximately 1.2%. The sample comprised naive CD8+ T cells sorted from blood. These receptors originate from a man aged 18 to 29 in good health. The CDR3 runs from the conserved cysteine through the conserved F or W. D genes are given only for firm matches. Some rows have no size entry. The others give once, few or many, or a class for an expanded clone.

>TRBV11-2|TRBJ2-2|16|NA|TRBD2
CASLGLAEHNTGELFF
TGTGCCAGCTTAGGACTAGCGGAACATAACACCGGGGAGCTGTTTTTT
>TRBV7-9|TRBJ2-1|13|NA|NA
CASSDPRADEQFF
TGTGCCAGCAGCGACCCCCGTGCGGATGAGCAGTTCTTC
>TRBV27|TRBJ2-5|11|NA|TRBD2
CASRGGETQYF
TGTGCCAGCAGGGGGGGGGAGACCCAGTACTTC
>TRBV6-5|TRBJ2-7|13|NA|NA
CASSFGISYEQYF
TGTGCCAGCAGTTTCGGGATCTCCTACGAGCAGTACTTC
>TRBV27|TRBJ1-2|14|NA|NA
CASSIAGSNYGYTF
TGTGCCAGCAGCATCGCGGGTTCCAACTATGGCTACACCTTC
>TRBV7-9|TRBJ2-1|13|NA|TRBD2
CAIRTSGHNEQFF
TGTGCCATCCGGACTAGCGGCCACAATGAGCAGTTCTTC
>TRBV14|TRBJ2-4|12|NA|NA
CASSQDNDIQYF
TGTGCCAGCAGCCAAGATAACGACATTCAGTACTTC
>TRBV19|TRBJ1-2|15|NA|TRBD1
CASSLTGDLIGGYTF
TGTGCCAGTAGTTTAACAGGGGACCTTATTGGTGGCTACACCTTC
>TRBV30|TRBJ2-5|12|few|NA
CAWSVLEETQYF
TGTGCCTGGAGTGTACTAGAAGAGACCCAGTACTTC
>TRBV2|TRBJ1-2|14|once|NA
CASNLPEGNYGYTF
TGTGCCAGCAACCTCCCCGAGGGTAACTATGGCTACACCTTC
>TRBV7-7|TRBJ2-2|17|NA|TRBD2
CASSAALAGVFTGELFF
TGTGCTAGCAGCGCCGCACTAGCGGGGGTTTTCACCGGGGAGCTGTTTTTT
>TRBV4-2|TRBJ1-3|17|NA|NA
CASSQDARHSSGNTIYF
TGTGCCAGCAGCCAAGACGCACGACACAGTTCAGGAAACACCATATATTTT
>TRBV7-8|TRBJ2-5|15|NA|NA
CASSRVMAGQETQYF
TGTGCCAGCAGCCGCGTCATGGCGGGCCAAGAGACCCAGTACTTC
>TRBV4-1|TRBJ2-7|15|NA|TRBD1
CASSQGPTGASEQYF
TGCGCCAGCAGCCAAGGGCCGACAGGGGCGTCGGAGCAGTACTTC